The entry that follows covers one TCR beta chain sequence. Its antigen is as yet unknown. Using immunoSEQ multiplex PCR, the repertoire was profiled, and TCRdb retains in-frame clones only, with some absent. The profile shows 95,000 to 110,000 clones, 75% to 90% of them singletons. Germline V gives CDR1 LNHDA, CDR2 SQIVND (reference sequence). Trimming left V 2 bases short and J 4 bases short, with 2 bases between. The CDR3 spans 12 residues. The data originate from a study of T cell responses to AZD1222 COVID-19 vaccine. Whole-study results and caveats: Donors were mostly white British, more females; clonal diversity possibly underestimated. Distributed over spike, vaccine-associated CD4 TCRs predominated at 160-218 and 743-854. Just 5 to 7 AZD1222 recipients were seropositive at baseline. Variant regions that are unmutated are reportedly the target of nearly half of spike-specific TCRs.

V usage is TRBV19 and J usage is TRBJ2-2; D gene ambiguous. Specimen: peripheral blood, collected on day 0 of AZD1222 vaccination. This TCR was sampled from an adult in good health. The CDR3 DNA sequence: TGTGCCAGTAGTATACTCACCGGGGAGCTGTTTTTT. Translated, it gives CASSILTGELFF.